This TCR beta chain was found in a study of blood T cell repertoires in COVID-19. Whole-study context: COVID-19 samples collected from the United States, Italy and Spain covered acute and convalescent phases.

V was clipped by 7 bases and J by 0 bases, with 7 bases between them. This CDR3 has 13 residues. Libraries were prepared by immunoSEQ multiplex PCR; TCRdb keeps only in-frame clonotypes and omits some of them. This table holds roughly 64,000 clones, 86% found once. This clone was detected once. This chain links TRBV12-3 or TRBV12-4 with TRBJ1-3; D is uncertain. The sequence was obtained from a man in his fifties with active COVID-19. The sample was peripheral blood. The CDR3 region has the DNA TGTGCCAGCACTCTGTTCTCTGGAAACACCATATATTTT. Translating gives CASTLFSGNTIYF.